Shown below are 18 T cell receptor beta chains from a single sample sequenced in a study of T cell responses to AZD1222 COVID-19 vaccine. Data came from immunoSEQ multiplex PCR; TCRdb stores just in-frame clones and leaves some out. The sample contains about 140,000 clones, about 88% of which appear only once. This specimen was peripheral blood, taken 28 days after the second AZD1222 dose. The receptors stem from an adult who received the AZD1222 COVID-19 vaccine.

The V gene is TRBV5-5, the J gene TRBJ1-3; no clear D. V lost 0 bases to trimming and J lost 3 bases, with 10 bases between them. The germline V gene encodes CDR1 SGHKS and CDR2 YYEKEE (reference sequence). This CDR3 has 15 amino acids. The CDR3 reads CASSLEGMGGNTIYF. The DNA of the CDR3 is TGTGCCAGCAGCTTGGAGGGAATGGGTGGAAACACCATATATTTT.

This chain links TRBV10-1 with TRBJ2-7; TRBD2 might be the D (7 bases). Germline CDR1 and CDR2: WNHNN and SYGVQD (reference sequence). Trimming took off 10 bases at V and 7 bases at J, with 17 bases between the two ends. The CDR3 extends over 12 amino acids. The CDR3: CATREGGGEQYF. CDR3 sequence (DNA): TGCGCCACCCGAGAGGGGGGGGGTGAGCAGTACTTC.

The CDR3 nucleotides are TGTGCCAGCAGCTTAGGACTAGCGGGAGAATCCGGGGAGCTGTTTTTT. Amino acids: CASSLGLAGESGELFF. V usage is TRBV7-8 and J usage is TRBJ2-2, with TRBD2 matching 12 bases. Looked up from germline, CDR1 is SGHVS and CDR2 is FQNEAQ. V lost 1 base and J lost 6; bases outside the gene matches: 3. The CDR3 totals 16 residues.

The chain joins TRBV9 to TRBJ2-1; tentatively, D is TRBD1 (5 bases). V was pared by 0 bases and J by 1 base, with 8 bases between. This CDR3 region has 15 residues. Germline V CDR1 and CDR2: SGDLS, YYNGEE. The CDR3 DNA reads TGTGCCAGCAGCGTAGCAGGGTTATCCTACAATGAGCAGTTCTTC. Its protein product is CASSVAGLSYNEQFF.

This clone was counted between two and nine times. The rearrangement joins TRBV5-5 to TRBJ2-2; TRBD2 aligns across 7 bases. Germline CDR1 is SGHKS and CDR2 is YYEKEE (reference sequence). The V gene end was trimmed by 4 bases and the J gene end by 7 bases; junction bases not matched to a gene: 13. The CDR3 length is 16 residues. The DNA for the CDR3 is TGTGCCAGCAGCCGTACTAGCGTGGGAGGGAGCGGGGAGCTGTTTTTT. It encodes CASSRTSVGGSGELFF.

This clone was counted only a few times. The V call is TRBV21-1, the J call TRBJ2-3; the table's D call, TRBD1, was not checked against the DNA. TRBV21-1 is recorded as a pseudogene. The CDR3 has 18 residues. The CDR3 sequence: CASSKSEMTQGRTDTQYF. CDR3 DNA: TGTGCCAGCAGCAAATCCGAAATGACACAGGGTAGGACAGATACGCAGTATTTT.

This sequence joins TRBV7-3 and TRBJ2-1; D is unclear. This CDR3 spans 12 amino acids. V dropped 8 bases and J dropped 3 bases, with 8 bases sitting between them. Germline CDR1 reads SGHTA; CDR2 reads FQGTGA. CDR3 region: CASSAGYNEQFF. The CDR3 DNA is TGTGCCAGCTCGGCCGGCTACAATGAGCAGTTCTTC.

The chain carries TRBV30 and TRBJ1-4; TRBD1 might be the D (5 bases). V lost 7 bases and J 6 bases, leaving 15 bases between the germline ends. The CDR3 is 13 amino acids. CDR1 is GTSNPN and CDR2 is SVGIG in the germline V gene (reference sequence). The CDR3 loop is CASTGRGDEKLFF. CDR3 DNA: TGTGCCTCGACGGGGAGGGGAGATGAAAAACTGTTTTTT.

V gene TRBV12-2 combines with J gene TRBJ1-1. TRBV12-2 has pseudogene status. The CDR3 contains 16 residues. The chain's CDR3 is CASRLAHHRVGTEAFF. In DNA form, the CDR3 reads TGTGCAAGTCGCTTAGCCCATCATAGGGTTGGAACTGAAGCTTTCTTT.

The V call is TRBV28, the J call TRBJ2-5; D possibly matches TRBD1 or TRBD2 (5 bases each). CDR3 length equals 11 residues. V was trimmed by 5 bases and J by 13 bases, leaving 14 bases between them. CDR1 is MDHEN and CDR2 is SYDVKM in the germline V gene. The CDR3 loop reads CASSGDSGPYF. The CDR3 DNA sequence: TGTGCCAGCAGTGGAGACTCGGGGCCGTACTTC.

The chain is built from TRBV5-6 and TRBJ2-2, with TRBD1 identical over 8 bases. Germline CDR1 SGHDT, CDR2 YYEEEE. Losses at the gene ends were 4 bases for V and 5 bases for J; bases not matched to a gene: 10. This CDR3 spans 16 amino acids. The CDR3 DNA reads TGTGCCAGCAGCCACTTGGACAGGGTCCCAACCGGGGAGCTGTTTTTT. As protein: CASSHLDRVPTGELFF.

V and J are TRBV5-4 and TRBJ2-7, with D maybe TRBD2 (6 bases). Germline loops: CDR1 SGHNT, CDR2 YYREEE (reference sequence). The CDR3 is 15 residues long. V lost 0 bases and J 3 bases, leaving 13 bases between the germline ends. The CDR3 reads CASSLGGKRGYEQYF. For the CDR3, the DNA is TGTGCCAGCAGCTTGGGCGGGAAACGAGGCTACGAGCAGTACTTC.

The DNA of the CDR3 is TGTGCCAGCAGTCCTACCCAGGGAACGAATCAGCCCCAGCATTTT. Translated: CASSPTQGTNQPQHF. V and J are TRBV28 and TRBJ1-5; possible D gene TRBD1, 5 bases. Per the germline V gene, CDR1 is MDHEN and CDR2 is SYDVKM. This CDR3 region has 15 residues. The ends were cut back, 5 bases at V and 4 bases at J, with 15 bases in the middle. Together with reference TRBV28 and TRBJ1-5, the CDR3 gives the full variable domain: DVKVTQSSRYLVKRTGEKVFLECVQDMDHENMFWYRQDPGLGLRLIYFSYDVKMKEKGDIPEGYSVSREKKERFSLILESASTNQTSMYLCASSPTQGTNQPQHFGDGTRLSIL.

The V call is TRBV20-1, the J call TRBJ2-7; 8 bases agree with TRBD2. Trimming at V came to 3 bases and at J to 5 bases, leaving 15 bases not matched to a gene. The CDR3 sequence is 16 residues long. Germline-derived CDR1 and CDR2 are DFQATT and SNEGSKA (reference sequence). CDR3 nucleotide sequence: TGCAGTGCTAGTGGAGCAGCCGGGACTAGTAGGGACGAGCAGTACTTC. It encodes CSASGAAGTSRDEQYF.

The chain carries TRBV10-3 and TRBJ2-2; D possibly matches TRBD1 or TRBD2 (7 bases each). V dropped 4 bases and J dropped 7 bases, with 16 bases sitting between them. Looked up from germline, CDR1 is ENHRY and CDR2 is SYGVKD. CDR3 length: 15 amino acids. This chain's CDR3 is CAISARGGGGGELFF. The CDR3 DNA reads as TGTGCCATCAGTGCCAGGGGGGGCGGTGGCGGGGAGCTGTTTTTT.

The CDR3 is CASSIGLTTYNEQFF. In DNA, the CDR3 is TGTGCCAGCAGCATCGGACTGACCACCTACAATGAGCAGTTCTTC. The chain couples TRBV7-3 to TRBJ2-1; TRBD2 might be the D (5 bases). With 5 bases removed from V and 2 bases from J, the gap between germline ends came to 13 bases. The CDR3 totals 15 residues. Germline values: CDR1 SGHTA, CDR2 FQGTGA.

The chain is built from TRBV10-3 and TRBJ1-1; maybe TRBD1 (5 bases). V was cut by 3 bases and J by 3 bases, with 14 bases left in between. CDR1 is ENHRY and CDR2 is SYGVKD in the germline V gene. This CDR3 contains 15 residues. CDR3 DNA sequence: TGTGCCATCAGTGAACACCTGGAAGGGGACACTGAAGCTTTCTTT. Protein sequence: CAISEHLEGDTEAFF.

This chain links TRBV18 with TRBJ2-5; D possibly uses TRBD1 or TRBD2 (5 bases each). The CDR3 extends over 14 amino acids. V lost 0 bases to trimming and J lost 5 bases, with 10 bases between them. The germline V gene has CDR1 KGHSH and CDR2 LQKENI. CDR3 nucleotide sequence: TGTGCCAGCTCACCACCGTCGGGGCCGGAGACCCAGTACTTC. This encodes CASSPPSGPETQYF.